These T cell receptor beta chains were read from a single sample in a study of shared clonotypes between healthy human individuals. The assay was immunoSEQ multiplex PCR, and TCRdb's table has in-frame clones only and misses some. The table has about 330,000 clones, roughly 87% seen once. Material: memory CD8+ T cells sorted from blood. These receptor sequences come from a man aged 18 to 30 in good health. The CDR3 runs from the conserved cysteine through the conserved F or W. The order of the fields is V gene, J gene, D gene, clone size, CDR3 protein, CDR3 DNA. The D gene is left open where the match is weak. Rows may omit the clone size; those that give it use once, few, many or a size class.

>TRBV4-1|TRBJ2-1|-|-
CASSQGQGYNEQFF
TGCGCCAGCAGCCAAGGTCAGGGATATAATGAGCAGTTCTTC
>TRBV2|TRBJ2-7|-|-
CASKGAGATYEQYF
TGTGCCAGCAAGGGGGCGGGGGCGACCTACGAGCAGTACTTC
>TRBV7-9|TRBJ1-2|-|once
CASSPSMGAGGYTF
TGTGCCAGCAGCCCATCGATGGGGGCTGGTGGCTACACCTTC
>TRBV7-6|TRBJ2-7|-|-
CASSSNPTGPNEQYF
TGTGCCAGCAGCTCGAATCCGACGGGTCCCAACGAGCAGTACTTC
>TRBV2|TRBJ2-1|-|-
CASSEWGSGNEQFF
TGTGCCAGCAGTGAATGGGGATCGGGCAATGAGCAGTTCTTC
>TRBV7-9|TRBJ2-3|TRBD1|-
CASSSTGTGLTDTQYF
TGTGCCAGCAGTTCTACCGGGACAGGCCTCACAGATACGCAGTATTTT
>TRBV4-1|TRBJ2-7|-|-
CASSERQPYEQYF
TGCGCCAGCAGCGAAAGGCAGCCCTACGAGCAGTACTTC
>TRBV29-1|TRBJ2-3|-|-
CSVEDLNRAINTDTQYF
TGCAGCGTTGAAGATCTTAACCGGGCTATTAACACAGATACGCAGTATTTT
>TRBV5-8|TRBJ2-7|-|-
CASTPRGIREQYF
TGTGCCAGCACCCCTAGGGGGATTCGGGAGCAGTACTTC
>TRBV6-9|TRBJ2-7|-|-
CASSYSTWRVYEQYF
TGTGCCAGCAGTTATTCGACGTGGAGGGTCTACGAGCAGTACTTC
>TRBV5-1|TRBJ2-3|-|-
CASSLVTGPSTDTQYF
TGCGCCAGCAGCTTGGTAACAGGGCCTAGCACAGATACGCAGTATTTT
>TRBV19|TRBJ1-1|-|-
CGSWDTQNTEAFF
TGTGGATCCTGGGACACCCAGAACACTGAAGCTTTCTTT
>TRBV5-4|TRBJ2-1|TRBD1|-
CASSFSDRAGEQFF
TGTGCCAGCAGCTTTTCGGACAGGGCAGGTGAGCAGTTCTTC
>TRBV11-2|TRBJ1-4|TRBD1|-
CASSHSGTGEKLFF
TGTGCCAGCAGCCATTCCGGGACAGGTGAAAAACTGTTTTTT
>TRBV7-9|TRBJ1-2|TRBD1|-
CASSDFRDRGIYGYTF
TGTGCCAGCAGCGACTTCCGGGACAGGGGAATCTATGGCTACACCTTC
>TRBV2|TRBJ2-5|TRBD1|-
CASSDQGADETQYF
TGTGCCAGCAGTGACCAGGGGGCGGACGAGACCCAGTACTTC
>TRBV27|TRBJ2-1|-|-
CASGENADPVSYNEQFF
TGTGCCAGCGGTGAAAACGCGGACCCTGTTTCCTACAATGAGCAGTTCTTC
>TRBV11-2|TRBJ2-2|-|-
CASSLGQGLGPNTGELFF
TGTGCCAGCAGCTTAGGCCAGGGTTTGGGGCCGAACACCGGGGAGCTGTTTTTT
>TRBV7-9|TRBJ2-1|TRBD1|-
CASSAPGQGYNEQFF
TGTGCCAGCAGCGCTCCCGGACAGGGCTACAATGAGCAGTTCTTC
>TRBV27|TRBJ1-4|-|-
CASSPSAGDGLNEKLFF
TGTGCCAGCAGTCCCTCCGCGGGGGACGGCCTAAATGAAAAACTGTTTTTT
>TRBV4-3|TRBJ2-1|TRBD1|-
CASSQDGQDGYNEQFF
TGCGCCAGCAGCCAAGATGGACAGGACGGATACAATGAGCAGTTCTTC
>TRBV14|TRBJ2-1|-|-
CASSDFYNEQFF
TGTGCCAGCAGCGACTTTTACAATGAGCAGTTCTTC
>TRBV5-1|TRBJ2-5|-|once
CASSLADLGETQYF
TGCGCCAGCAGCTTGGCCGATCTGGGGGAGACCCAGTACTTC
>TRBV11-2|TRBJ2-5|-|-
CASSLNHMSSGFWETQYF
TGTGCCAGCAGCTTAAACCATATGAGTTCGGGCTTTTGGGAGACCCAGTACTTC
>TRBV27|TRBJ2-1|TRBD2|-
CASSHPGLAGVGEQFF
TGTGCCAGCAGTCACCCGGGACTAGCGGGAGTGGGTGAGCAGTTCTTC
>TRBV5-8|TRBJ1-2|-|-
CASSPRLPANYGYTF
TGTGCCAGCAGCCCGAGACTGCCAGCTAACTATGGCTACACCTTC
>TRBV28|TRBJ1-2|TRBD1|-
CASSPRTGYGYTF
TGTGCCAGCAGTCCTCGGACAGGGTATGGCTACACCTTC
>TRBV14|TRBJ1-4|TRBD1|-
CASSPGQDPTNEKLFF
TGTGCCAGCAGCCCGGGACAGGACCCAACTAATGAAAAACTGTTTTTT
>TRBV5-4|TRBJ1-5|-|-
CASSPEGGQPQHF
TGTGCCAGCAGCCCGGAGGGGGGCCAACCCCAGCATTTT
>TRBV6-5|TRBJ2-5|-|-
CASSYSNLDSQETQYF
TGTGCCAGCAGTTACTCGAACCTGGACAGCCAAGAGACCCAGTACTTC
>TRBV18|TRBJ2-5|TRBD1|once
CASSRQGLWETQYF
TGTGCCAGCTCACGACAGGGGCTGTGGGAGACCCAGTACTTC
>TRBV16|TRBJ2-7|-|-
CASSQSTYEQYF
TGTGCCAGCAGCCAATCGACCTACGAGCAGTACTTC
>TRBV5-1|TRBJ1-5|-|-
CASSLAPQQPQHF
TGCGCCAGCAGCTTGGCCCCCCAGCAGCCCCAGCATTTT
>TRBV6-1|TRBJ1-2|-|few
CASVNGVEENYGYTF
TGTGCCAGCGTAAACGGGGTCGAAGAAAACTATGGCTACACCTTC
>TRBV2|TRBJ2-3|TRBD2|-
CASSAVLAGGSTDTQYF
TGTGCCAGCAGCGCCGTGTTAGCGGGGGGTAGTACAGATACGCAGTATTTT
>TRBV10-3|TRBJ1-5|TRBD1|-
CAISADRGQRQPQHF
TGTGCCATCAGTGCGGACAGGGGTCAACGGCAGCCCCAGCATTTT
>TRBV7-8|TRBJ1-2|TRBD1|-
CASSLPDRGYGYTF
TGTGCCAGCAGCTTACCCGACAGGGGATATGGCTACACCTTC
>TRBV6-5|TRBJ1-1|-|-
CASSYRFENTEAFF
TGTGCCAGCAGTTACCGGTTCGAGAACACTGAAGCTTTCTTT
>TRBV5-1|TRBJ2-7|-|-
CASSLYTSSYEQYF
TGCGCCAGCAGCTTGTACACTAGTTCCTACGAGCAGTACTTC
>TRBV5-6|TRBJ2-7|-|few
CASAEGGTEQYF
TGTGCCAGCGCAGAAGGAGGTACCGAGCAGTACTTC
>TRBV6-4|TRBJ2-7|-|-
CASNDTTQTVLYEQYF
TGTGCCAGCAATGATACCACCCAGACAGTATTATACGAGCAGTACTTC
>TRBV27|TRBJ2-7|TRBD1|-
CASSWDRGYEQYF
TGTGCCAGCAGTTGGGACAGGGGTTACGAGCAGTACTTC
>TRBV28|TRBJ1-4|-|once
CASWSDATNEKLFF
TGTGCCAGCTGGTCGGACGCAACTAATGAAAAACTGTTTTTT
>TRBV4-3|TRBJ2-2|-|many
CASSPLGSNTGELFF
TGCGCCAGCAGCCCCCTGGGGTCGAACACCGGGGAGCTGTTTTTT
>TRBV11-2|TRBJ2-1|-|once
CASSHVGGYNEQFF
TGTGCCAGCAGCCACGTCGGGGGCTACAATGAGCAGTTCTTC
>TRBV9|TRBJ1-1|TRBD1|-
CASSAVTQGLNTEAFF
TGTGCCAGCAGCGCCGTTACACAGGGGTTGAACACTGAAGCTTTCTTT
>TRBV28|TRBJ2-3|-|-
CASSFFISTDTQYF
TGTGCCAGCAGTTTCTTTATTAGCACAGATACGCAGTATTTT
>TRBV10-3|TRBJ2-2|TRBD1|-
CAIRNVGQGAGGELFF
TGTGCCATCAGAAACGTAGGACAGGGGGCTGGCGGGGAGCTGTTTTTT
>TRBV9|TRBJ2-7|TRBD2|-
CASSVGTSGYEQYF
TGTGCCAGCAGCGTCGGGACTAGCGGCTACGAGCAGTACTTC
>TRBV4-1|TRBJ2-1|-|-
CASSQEYNEQFF
TGCGCCAGCAGCCAAGAGTACAATGAGCAGTTCTTC
>TRBV11-3|TRBJ2-5|TRBD1|-
CASSRDRGTQYF
TGTGCCAGCAGCCGGGACAGGGGGACCCAGTACTTC
>TRBV5-1|TRBJ1-1|TRBD1|-
CASSSVPGQGAILRTEAFF
TGCGCCAGCAGCTCAGTCCCGGGACAGGGGGCGATCTTAAGAACTGAAGCTTTCTTT
>TRBV13|TRBJ2-3|TRBD2|-
CASSSVGTSVSTDTQYF
TGTGCCAGCAGCTCAGTGGGCACTAGCGTGAGCACAGATACGCAGTATTTT